This TCR beta chain was recovered during a study of T cell responses to AZD1222 COVID-19 vaccine. In the case of this clone: Antigen specificity is unknown.

The CDR3 contains 15 residues. Trimming removed 4 bases from V and 4 bases from J, with 16 bases in between. Germline V gene lookup returns CDR1 MNHEY and CDR2 SVGAGI. General study results and limits: The study identified only five or six AZD1222 recipients as seropositive at baseline. In all cases, repertoires were sampled only after the peak T cell response. Spike-specific TCR breadth and depth rose after two AZD1222 doses. Donors were mostly white British, more females; clonal diversity possibly underestimated.

Method: immunoSEQ multiplex PCR; TCRdb's copy keeps in-frame clones and lacks some. Of 150,000 to 200,000 clones in the sample, approximately 94% are singletons; the top ten hold about 0.64%. The chain uses TRBV6-5 and TRBJ2-5; D is possibly TRBD2 (5 bases). This specimen was peripheral blood, taken on day 0 of AZD1222 vaccination. This TCR was sampled from an adult in good health. CDR3 in DNA: TGTGCCAGCAGTTCCCAACAGATCGAGGGAGAGACCCAGTACTTC. Its translation is CASSSQQIEGETQYF.